The 17 T cell receptor beta chains below come from one sample, sequenced in a study of patients and donors after allogeneic stem cell transplantation. TCRdb reprocessed the RT-PCR reads with MiXCR, giving one entry per CDR3 protein. The sample shows 16,000 or so distinct CDR3 sequences, around a quarter of them seen only once. The sequencing sample was made of blood, either unsorted or a sorted T cell fraction (not recorded which). Receptors originate from a human donor who was either an allogeneic HSCT recipient or a stem cell or donor lymphocyte infusion donor (not recorded which). It is not recorded whose cells these are; they may come from a transplant donor.

By sample share, this clonotype is medium-sized. CDR3 coding DNA: TGCGCCAGCAGCGCCGACAGGGGTTGGGGCTACACCTTC. Encoded protein: CASSADRGWGYTF. This chain joins TRBV5-1 and TRBJ1-2; 8 positions match TRBD1. The CDR3 runs 13 residues. Trimming took 4 bases from V and 8 from J; bases not matched to a gene: 7. CDR1 is SGHRS, CDR2 YFSETQ, per germline.

The chain carries TRBV12-2 and TRBJ1-4; TRBD1, the D gene given by the table, was not confirmed from the DNA. TRBV12-2 is deemed a pseudogene. CDR3 length: 17 amino acids. The CDR3 DNA reads TGTGCAAGTCGCTTAGGACAGGGCGAGGGGGTCGAAGAAAAACTGTTTTTT. The encoded protein is CASRLGQGEGVEEKLFF.

This clonotype was detected a few times. The V gene is TRBV4-3, the J gene TRBJ1-6; TRBD1 might be the D (5 bases). CDR1 and CDR2 from the germline V gene are LGHNA and YSLEER. The CDR3 sequence is 16 residues long. Trimming removed 0 bases at V and 9 bases at J, with 15 bases between. This CDR3 is CASSQERDGLFSPLHF. CDR3 in DNA: TGCGCCAGCAGCCAAGAAAGGGACGGACTTTTTTCACCCCTCCACTTT.

The DNA for the CDR3 is TGTGCCAGCAGGGGTGACAGCCAAGAGACCCAGTACTTC. Translating it yields CASRGDSQETQYF. The gene calls are TRBV2 and TRBJ2-5; D is possibly TRBD1 (5 bases). V lost 6 bases, J lost 1 base, and 9 bases lay in between. This CDR3 is built from 13 residues. From germline, CDR1 is SNHLY and CDR2 FYNNEI.

This clonotype has only a few counts. CDR3 in amino acids: CASSLVGQSAPGGPNQPQHF. CDR3 bases: TGTGCCAGCAGCTTAGTCGGCCAGTCTGCACCTGGGGGCCCCAATCAGCCCCAGCATTTT. The genes are TRBV7-9 and TRBJ1-5; the D gene is possibly TRBD1 (6 bases). CDR1 is SEHNR and CDR2 is FQNEAQ in the germline V gene (reference sequence). Trimming left V 1 base short and J 3 bases short, with 25 bases between. The length of the CDR3 is 20 residues.

V is TRBV12-3 or TRBV12-4 and J is TRBJ1-1, with D possibly being TRBD1 (5 bases). The CDR3 extends over 16 amino acids. V shed 1 base and J shed 2 bases, with 14 bases lying between them. The CDR3 reads CASSLEGRMANTEAFF. CDR3 in DNA: TGTGCCAGCAGTTTAGAGGGGCGGATGGCAAACACTGAAGCTTTCTTT.

This clonotype turned up a few times. V and J are TRBV5-1 and TRBJ2-5; 11 bases match TRBD2. V lost 3 bases and J lost 1; bases outside the gene matches: 5. The germline V gene has CDR1 SGHRS and CDR2 YFSETQ. CDR3 length: 16 amino acids. The CDR3 spells CASSSRLAGIQETQYF. Here the CDR3 DNA reads TGCGCCAGCAGCTCCAGACTAGCGGGGATCCAAGAGACCCAGTACTTC.

V is TRBV20-1 and J is TRBJ1-2; D is undetermined. From germline, CDR1 is DFQATT and CDR2 SNEGSKA (reference sequence). The CDR3 has 11 amino acids. V lost 7 bases, J lost 4 bases, and 10 bases lay in between. DNA of the CDR3: TGCAGTGTCGCCACCTTCTATGGCTACACCTTC. Its translation: CSVATFYGYTF.

The table lists this clonotype with a few counts. This chain connects TRBV5-1 to TRBJ1-1; no firm D call. Germline lookup yields CDR1 SGHRS and CDR2 YFSETQ. Trimming left V 2 bases short and J 3 bases short, with 8 bases between. This CDR3 region has 13 residues. The CDR3 nucleotides are TGCGCCAGCAGCTTTGGCCCCCACACTGAAGCTTTCTTT. Protein sequence: CASSFGPHTEAFF.

This clonotype was recorded a few times. The gene calls are TRBV20-1 and TRBJ1-2, with D possibly matching TRBD1 (6 bases). CDR1 and CDR2 (germline): DFQATT, SNEGSKA (reference sequence). The CDR3 sequence is 14 residues long. With 3 bases removed from V and 3 bases from J, the gap between germline ends came to 14 bases. CDR3 amino acids: CSARTDRRYYGYTF. The CDR3 DNA sequence: TGCAGTGCTAGGACCGACAGGCGCTACTATGGCTACACCTTC.

V gene TRBV18 combines with J gene TRBJ2-3; D is unresolved. The CDR3 runs to 11 residues. Deletions cut 5 bases from V and 2 bases from J, with 2 bases between. In germline, CDR1 is KGHSH, CDR2 LQKENI. The CDR3 here is CASSNTDTQYF. CDR3 in DNA: TGTGCCAGCTCAAACACAGATACGCAGTATTTT.

By share of the sample, this clonotype is medium-sized. J is TRBJ1-4 and V is TRBV19; D not certain. The V gene lost 5 bases and the J gene lost 8 bases, with 12 bases spanning the gap. In germline, CDR1 is LNHDA, CDR2 SQIVND (reference sequence). The length of the CDR3 is 13 residues. The CDR3 coding sequence is TGTGCCAGTAGTCCTGGACTGGGGGAAAAACTGTTTTTT. Translating gives CASSPGLGEKLFF.

The rearrangement uses TRBV29-1 and TRBJ1-2; D unclear. Germline values: CDR1 SQVTM, CDR2 ANQGSEA. V gave up 4 bases and J gave up 4 bases, with 4 bases separating them. This CDR3 region has 10 residues. CDR3 bases: TGCAGCGTTGTGGGCTATGGCTACACCTTC. Translating gives CSVVGYGYTF.

The sample holds many counts of this clonotype. This CDR3 is CASSARENQPQHF. The CDR3, as DNA: TGTGCCAGCAGCGCCAGGGAAAATCAGCCCCAGCATTTT. The chain has TRBV7-9 and TRBJ1-5, with D perhaps TRBD1 (5 bases). The CDR3 has 13 residues. From germline, CDR1 is SEHNR and CDR2 FQNEAQ (reference sequence). Trimming left V 5 bases short and J 4 bases short, with 9 bases between. Using reference TRBV7-9 and TRBJ1-5 for the parts outside the CDR3, the full variable domain is DTGVSQNPRHKITKRGQNVTFRCDPISEHNRLYWYRQTLGQGPEFLTYFQNEAQLEKSRLLSDRFSAERPKGSFSTLEIQRTEQGDSAMYLCASSARENQPQHFGDGTRLSIL.

The chain has TRBV9 and TRBJ2-5; 8 bases map to TRBD1. This CDR3 has 15 amino acids. Germline V CDR1 and CDR2: SGDLS, YYNGEE. J was trimmed by 5 bases and V by 0 bases; bases with no gene match: 6. CDR3 amino acids: CASSVGTGKRETQYF. Here the CDR3 DNA reads TGTGCCAGCAGCGTAGGGACAGGGAAGCGGGAGACCCAGTACTTC.

V gene TRBV18 combines with J gene TRBJ1-2, with 7 bases lining up with TRBD1. The germline V gene encodes CDR1 KGHSH and CDR2 LQKENI. The CDR3 runs 15 residues. V lost 6 bases and J lost 2; bases outside the gene matches: 9. The CDR3 spells CASSPRTGRNYGYTF. As DNA, the CDR3 is TGTGCCAGCTCTCCCCGGACAGGCCGCAACTATGGCTACACCTTC.

This clonotype was detected ten times or more. The chain employs TRBV4-2 and TRBJ1-2; D is possibly TRBD1 (5 bases). The CDR3 has 17 residues. The germline gives CDR1 LGHNA, CDR2 YNFKEQ. V dropped 4 bases and J dropped 3 bases, with 21 bases sitting between them. The CDR3 protein is CASSPELAGRKYYGYTF. CDR3 bases: TGTGCCAGCAGCCCGGAATTGGCAGGGCGCAAATACTATGGCTACACCTTC.